The clone carrying this TCR beta chain was picked up a small number of times. Its antigen remains unknown. TCRdb re-analysed the RACE reads in MiXCR, keeping a single row per CDR3 protein. The profile covers 150,000 to 200,000 distinct CDR3 sequences, with more than 12% appearing a single time and about 1.7% taken by the ten largest. This sample is part of a study of human T cells and chemical hapten exposure. Study information: Patients had diphenylcyclopropenone applied to the scalp weekly throughout the approximately 24-week study. General study findings and limits: Expanded TCRs grouped into significantly more large CDR3 similarity clusters than controls produced.

Time point described: patch test 1, 2 weeks after DPC sensitization. Treatment here: therapeutic diphenylcyclopropenone sensitization with weekly scalp DPC. The origin of this receptor is a woman between 25 and 40 years old with alopecia areata. Some clones in this sample may be carry-over from other donors' samples. This specimen was whole blood, taken in connection with sensitization to the hapten diphenylcyclopropenone (DPC).

CDR3 in DNA: TGTGCCAGCAGTTTCCCAGCCTCAGGGGGATATGCCACTGAAGCTTTCTTT. Its protein is CASSFPASGGYATEAFF. The rearrangement joins TRBV12-3 or TRBV12-4 to TRBJ1-1, with 7 bases aligning to TRBD1. CDR3 length equals 17 residues. The J segment lost 4 bases and the V segment lost 3 bases, leaving 14 bases of the junction unmatched.